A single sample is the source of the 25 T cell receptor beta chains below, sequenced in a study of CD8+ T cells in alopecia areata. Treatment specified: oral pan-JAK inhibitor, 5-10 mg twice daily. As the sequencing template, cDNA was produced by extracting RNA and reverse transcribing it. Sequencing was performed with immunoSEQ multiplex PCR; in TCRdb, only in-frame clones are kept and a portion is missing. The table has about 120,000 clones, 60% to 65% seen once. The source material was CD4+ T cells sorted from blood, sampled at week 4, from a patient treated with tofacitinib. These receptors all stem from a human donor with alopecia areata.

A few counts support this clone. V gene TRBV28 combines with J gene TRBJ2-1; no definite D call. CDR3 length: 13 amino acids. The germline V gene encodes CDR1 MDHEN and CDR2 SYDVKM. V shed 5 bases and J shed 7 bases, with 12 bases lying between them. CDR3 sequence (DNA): TGTGCCAGCAGTGAGCCGCTGCTGAATGAGCAGTTCTTC. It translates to CASSEPLLNEQFF. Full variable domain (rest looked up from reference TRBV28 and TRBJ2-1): DVKVTQSSRYLVKRTGEKVFLECVQDMDHENMFWYRQDPGLGLRLIYFSYDVKMKEKGDIPEGYSVSREKKERFSLILESASTNQTSMYLCASSEPLLNEQFFGPGTRLTVL.

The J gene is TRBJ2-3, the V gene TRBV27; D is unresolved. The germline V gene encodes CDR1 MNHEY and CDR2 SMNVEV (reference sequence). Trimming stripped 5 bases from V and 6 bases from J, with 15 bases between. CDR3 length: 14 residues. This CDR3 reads CASSPRSRSDTQYF. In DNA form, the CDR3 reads TGTGCCAGCAGTCCTAGGTCCCGCTCTGATACGCAGTATTTT.

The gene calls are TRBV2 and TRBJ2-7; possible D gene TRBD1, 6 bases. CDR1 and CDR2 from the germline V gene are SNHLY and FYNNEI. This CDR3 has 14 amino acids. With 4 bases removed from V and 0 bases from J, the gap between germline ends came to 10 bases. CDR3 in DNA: TGTGCCAGCAGTGGGGACACTAGCTCCTACGAGCAGTACTTC. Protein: CASSGDTSSYEQYF.

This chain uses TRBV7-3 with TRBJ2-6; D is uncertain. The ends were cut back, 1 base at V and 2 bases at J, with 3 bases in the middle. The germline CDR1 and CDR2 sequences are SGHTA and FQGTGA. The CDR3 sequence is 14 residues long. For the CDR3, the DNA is TGTGCCAGCAGCTTAAGGGCTGGGGCCAACGTCCTGACTTTC. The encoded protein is CASSLRAGANVLTF.

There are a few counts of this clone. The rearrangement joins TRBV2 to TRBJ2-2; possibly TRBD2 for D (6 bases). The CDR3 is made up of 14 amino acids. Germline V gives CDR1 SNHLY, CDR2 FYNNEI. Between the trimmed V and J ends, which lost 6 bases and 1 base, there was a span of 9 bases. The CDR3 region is CASREGRNTGELFF. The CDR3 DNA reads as TGTGCCAGCAGGGAGGGACGGAACACCGGGGAGCTGTTTTTT. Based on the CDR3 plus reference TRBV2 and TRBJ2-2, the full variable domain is EPEVTQTPSHQVTQMGQEVILRCVPISNHLYFYWYRQILGQKVEFLVSFYNNEISEKSEIFDDQFSVERPDGSNFTLKIRSTKLEDSAMYFCASREGRNTGELFFGEGSRLTVL.

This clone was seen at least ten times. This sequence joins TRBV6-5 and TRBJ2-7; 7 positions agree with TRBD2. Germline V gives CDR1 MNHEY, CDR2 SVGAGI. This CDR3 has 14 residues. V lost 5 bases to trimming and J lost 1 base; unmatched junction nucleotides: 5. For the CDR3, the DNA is TGTGCCAGCAGTCCTCGGGAGGTATCCTACGAGCAGTACTTC. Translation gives CASSPREVSYEQYF.

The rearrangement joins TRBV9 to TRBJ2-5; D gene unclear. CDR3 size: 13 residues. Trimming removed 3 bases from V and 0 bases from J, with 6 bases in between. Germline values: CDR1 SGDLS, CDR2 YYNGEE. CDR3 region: CASSASHQETQYF. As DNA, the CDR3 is TGTGCCAGCAGCGCCAGTCACCAAGAGACCCAGTACTTC.

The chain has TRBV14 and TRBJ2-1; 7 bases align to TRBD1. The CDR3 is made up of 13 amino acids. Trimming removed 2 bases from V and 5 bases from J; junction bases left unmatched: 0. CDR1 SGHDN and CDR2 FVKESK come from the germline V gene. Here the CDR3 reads CASSQTGDNEQFF. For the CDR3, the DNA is TGTGCCAGCAGCCAAACAGGGGACAATGAGCAGTTCTTC.

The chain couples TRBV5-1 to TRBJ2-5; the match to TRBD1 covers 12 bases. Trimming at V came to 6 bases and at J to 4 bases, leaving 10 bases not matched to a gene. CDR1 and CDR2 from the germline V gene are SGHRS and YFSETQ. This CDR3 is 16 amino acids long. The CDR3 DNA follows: TGCGCCAGCATTCTGGGACAGGGGGCGTCCGGAGAGACCCAGTACTTC. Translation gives CASILGQGASGETQYF.

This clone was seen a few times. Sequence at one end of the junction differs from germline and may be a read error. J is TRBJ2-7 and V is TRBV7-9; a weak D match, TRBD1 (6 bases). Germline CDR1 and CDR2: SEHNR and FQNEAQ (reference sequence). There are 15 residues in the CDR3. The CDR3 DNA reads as TGTGCCAGCAGTCAAGCCGCAGGGGTCTCCAACGAGCAGTACTTC. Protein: CASSQAAGVSNEQYF.

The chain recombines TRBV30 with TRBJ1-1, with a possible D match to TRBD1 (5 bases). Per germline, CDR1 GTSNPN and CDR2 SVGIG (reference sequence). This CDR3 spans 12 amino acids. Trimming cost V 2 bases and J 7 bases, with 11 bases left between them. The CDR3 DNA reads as TGTGCCTGGAGTAAGGGGACCGGTGAAGCTTTCTTT. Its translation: CAWSKGTGEAFF. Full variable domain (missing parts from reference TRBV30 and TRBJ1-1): SQTIHQWPATLVQPVGSPLSLECTVEGTSNPNLYWYRQAAGRGLQLLFYSVGIGQISSEVPQNLSASRPQDRQFILSSKKLLLSDSGFYLCAWSKGTGEAFFGQGTRLTVV.

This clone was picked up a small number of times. CDR3 nucleotides: TGCGCCAGCAGCCAAGATGGAGGGGGGCCTGGGGCCAACGTCCTGACTTTC. Residues: CASSQDGGGPGANVLTF. This chain connects TRBV4-3 to TRBJ2-6; D tentatively reads TRBD1 or TRBD2 (6 bases each). The CDR3 is 17 amino acids. CDR1 is LGHNA, CDR2 YSLEER, per germline. V lost 0 bases and J 2 bases, leaving 11 bases between the germline ends.

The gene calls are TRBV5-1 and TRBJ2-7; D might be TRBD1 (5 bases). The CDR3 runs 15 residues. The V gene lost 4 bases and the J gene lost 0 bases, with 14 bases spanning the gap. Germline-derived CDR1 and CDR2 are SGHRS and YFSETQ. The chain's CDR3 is CASSPGGADSYEQYF. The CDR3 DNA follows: TGCGCCAGCAGCCCGGGTGGGGCAGACTCCTACGAGCAGTACTTC.

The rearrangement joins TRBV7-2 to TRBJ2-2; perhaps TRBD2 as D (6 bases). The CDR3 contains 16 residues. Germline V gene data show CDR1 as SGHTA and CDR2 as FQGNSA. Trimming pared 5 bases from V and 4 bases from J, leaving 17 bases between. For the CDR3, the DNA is TGTGCCAGCAGCACAAGTACAGCGGGCCTCACCGGGGAGCTGTTTTTT. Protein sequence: CASSTSTAGLTGELFF. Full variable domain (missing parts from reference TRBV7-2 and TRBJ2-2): GAGVSQSPSNKVTEKGKDVELRCDPISGHTALYWYRQSLGQGLEFLIYFQGNSAPDKSGLPSDRFSAERTGGSVSTLTIQRTQQEDSAVYLCASSTSTAGLTGELFFGEGSRLTVL.

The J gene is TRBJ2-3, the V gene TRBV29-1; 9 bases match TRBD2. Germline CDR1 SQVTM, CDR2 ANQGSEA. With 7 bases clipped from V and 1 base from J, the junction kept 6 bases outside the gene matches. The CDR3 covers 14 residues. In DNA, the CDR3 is TGCAGCGGCTCACTAGCGGGTGGCACAGATACGCAGTATTTT. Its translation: CSGSLAGGTDTQYF.

The CDR3 DNA reads as TGTGCCAGCAGCTTCCCGGTGACTAGCCGGCTGGGAGAGACCCAGTACTTC. Its translation: CASSFPVTSRLGETQYF. V is TRBV7-2 and J is TRBJ2-5; TRBD2 agrees at 7 bases. V dropped 3 bases and J dropped 4; count of bases not matched to a gene: 14. The CDR3 spans 17 residues. Per the germline V gene, CDR1 is SGHTA and CDR2 is FQGNSA. Full variable domain (remainder filled in from reference TRBV7-2 and TRBJ2-5): GAGVSQSPSNKVTEKGKDVELRCDPISGHTALYWYRQSLGQGLEFLIYFQGNSAPDKSGLPSDRFSAERTGGSVSTLTIQRTQQEDSAVYLCASSFPVTSRLGETQYFGPGTRLLVL.

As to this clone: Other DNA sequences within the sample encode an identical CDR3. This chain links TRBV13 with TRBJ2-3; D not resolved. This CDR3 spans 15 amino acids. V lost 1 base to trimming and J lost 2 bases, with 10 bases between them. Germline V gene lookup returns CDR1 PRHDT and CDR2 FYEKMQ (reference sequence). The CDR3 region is CASSLVPSPTDTQYF. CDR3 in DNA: TGTGCCAGCAGCTTAGTTCCCTCTCCCACAGATACGCAGTATTTT. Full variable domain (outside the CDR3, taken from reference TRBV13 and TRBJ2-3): AAGVIQSPRHLIKEKRETATLKCYPIPRHDTVYWYQQGPGQDPQFLISFYEKMQSDKGSIPDRFSAQQFSDYHSELNMSSLELGDSALYFCASSLVPSPTDTQYFGPGTRLTVL.

The CDR3 is CASSLELSGATDTQYF. The DNA of the CDR3 is TGCGCCAGCAGCTTGGAGCTTAGCGGGGCAACAGATACGCAGTATTTT. V usage is TRBV5-1 and J usage is TRBJ2-3; 8 bases are shared with TRBD2. The CDR3 runs 16 residues. J gave up 3 bases and V 0 bases, and 6 bases lay outside the gene matches. Germline CDR1 and CDR2: SGHRS and YFSETQ.

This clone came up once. The chain's CDR3 is CASSSGTGISGEKLFF. The CDR3 nucleotides are TGCGCCAGCAGCTCCGGGACAGGGATATCTGGTGAAAAACTGTTTTTT. This sequence joins TRBV5-1 and TRBJ1-4, with 9 bases aligning to TRBD1. The V gene's germline CDR1 is SGHRS and CDR2 YFSETQ. This CDR3 is built from 16 residues. The ends lost 3 bases at V and 7 bases at J; junction bases unmatched: 10.

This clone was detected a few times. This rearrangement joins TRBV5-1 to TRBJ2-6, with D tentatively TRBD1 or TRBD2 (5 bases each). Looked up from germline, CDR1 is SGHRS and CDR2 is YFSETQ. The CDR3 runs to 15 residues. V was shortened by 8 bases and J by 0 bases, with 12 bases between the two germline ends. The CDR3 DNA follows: TGCGCCAGTAGGGACGGACACTCTGGGGCCAACGTCCTGACTTTC. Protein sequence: CASRDGHSGANVLTF.

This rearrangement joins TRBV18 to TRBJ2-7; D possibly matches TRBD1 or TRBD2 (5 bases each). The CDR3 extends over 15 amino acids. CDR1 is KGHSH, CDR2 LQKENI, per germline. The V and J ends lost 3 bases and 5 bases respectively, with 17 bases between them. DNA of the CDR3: TGTGCCAGCTCACCCCGAACCGGTGGGACCCACGAGCAGTACTTC. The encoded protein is CASSPRTGGTHEQYF.

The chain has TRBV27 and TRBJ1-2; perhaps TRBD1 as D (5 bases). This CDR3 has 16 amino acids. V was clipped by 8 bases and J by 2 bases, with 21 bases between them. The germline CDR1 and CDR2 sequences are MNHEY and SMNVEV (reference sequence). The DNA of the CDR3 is TGTGCCAGCTCCGAGGGCAGGGATTGGGTCAACTATGGCTACACCTTC. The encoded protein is CASSEGRDWVNYGYTF.

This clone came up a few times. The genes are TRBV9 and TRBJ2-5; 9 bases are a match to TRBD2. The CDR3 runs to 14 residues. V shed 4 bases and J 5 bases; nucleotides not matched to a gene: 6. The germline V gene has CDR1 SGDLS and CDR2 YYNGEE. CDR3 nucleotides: TGTGCCAGCAGCCTTCACGGACTAGCGGAGACCCAGTACTTC. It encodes CASSLHGLAETQYF.

The CDR3 bases are TGTGCCAGCCGTCTTATGGGTAGCAATCAGCCCCAGCATTTT. Protein product: CASRLMGSNQPQHF. The chain has TRBV28 and TRBJ1-5, with no clear D. The CDR3 extends over 14 amino acids. Trimming took 8 bases from V and 0 from J, leaving 11 bases between them. In germline, CDR1 is MDHEN, CDR2 SYDVKM.

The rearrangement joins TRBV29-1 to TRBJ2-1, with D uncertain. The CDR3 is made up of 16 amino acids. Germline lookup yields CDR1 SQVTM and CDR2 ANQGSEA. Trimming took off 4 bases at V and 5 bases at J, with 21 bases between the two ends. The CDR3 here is CSVVGLVPMKNNEQFF. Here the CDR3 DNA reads TGCAGCGTTGTTGGGCTAGTCCCCATGAAAAACAATGAGCAGTTCTTC.